Listed below are T cell receptor beta chains from one sample, sequenced in a study of response to subunit inactivated influenza vaccine. TCRdb passed the RT-PCR reads through MiXCR, listing each CDR3 protein once. The sample includes about 500,000 distinct CDR3 sequences, over 10% seen only once; the top ten take around 13%. This material consisted of PBMCs from blood, taken roughly 6 weeks after vaccination. Receptors originate from a man in his fifties or sixties who received an inactivated influenza vaccine. Each CDR3 is given with its conserved first and last residue. A D gene is named only where the DNA matches it firmly. Clone size, where shown, is once, few, many, or a class for clones that have expanded.

DNA	CDR3	D	size	J	V
TGCAGCGCACCCCTTTTGGGTCGCACCGGGGAGCTGTTTTTT	CSAPLLGRTGELFF	-	few	TRBJ2-2	TRBV29-1
TGCAGCGGGGGGGAGACAGGACCCTCCTACGAGCAGTACTTC	CSGGETGPSYEQYF	-	few	TRBJ2-7	TRBV29-1
TGTGCCAGCAGCTTAGCTGGTGGAAACCAAGAGACCCAGTACTTC	CASSLAGGNQETQYF	-	few	TRBJ2-5	TRBV7-2
TGTGCCAGCACCTTCGGGGCTGAGCAGTTCTTC	CASTFGAEQFF	-	-	TRBJ2-1	TRBV6-2/TRBV6-3
TGTGCCAGCAGTTATTTCTCCTCGGGTTCCTACGAGCAGTACTTC	CASSYFSSGSYEQYF	-	once	TRBJ2-7	TRBV6-5
TGCAGTGCAAACCTCCCCGGGGGGCGAGATCACGAGCAGTACTTC	CSANLPGGRDHEQYF	-	-	TRBJ2-7	TRBV20-1
TGTGCCAGCAGCTACCCAGGGAACCCCTACGAGCAGTACTTC	CASSYPGNPYEQYF	-	-	TRBJ2-7	TRBV7-9
TGCGCCAGCAGCCCATCGGAGTCGGGCGACACTGAAGCTTTCTTT	CASSPSESGDTEAFF	-	few	TRBJ1-1	TRBV4-3
TGTGCCAGCAGCCAAGATGAGGTAGCGGGAGTTAGGGAGACCCAGTACTTC	CASSQDEVAGVRETQYF	TRBD2	-	TRBJ2-5	TRBV4-2
TGTGCCAGCAGCCCGATTCCTTGGTCCAAGAGAGGAGAGACCCAGTACTTC	CASSPIPWSKRGETQYF	-	few	TRBJ2-5	TRBV3-1
TGCGCCAGCAGCTTGGCCCTAGGGGCTACTAATGAAAAACTGTTTTTT	CASSLALGATNEKLFF	-	-	TRBJ1-4	TRBV5-1
TGTGCCAGCAGCCTCGTGGGACAGGGGGCATTTCGTCAGCCCCAGCATTTT	CASSLVGQGAFRQPQHF	TRBD1	-	TRBJ1-5	TRBV6-2/TRBV6-3
TGTGCCAGCAGTTACCTAGGGTTGGGGATCTACAATGAGCAGTTCTTC	CASSYLGLGIYNEQFF	-	many	TRBJ2-1	TRBV6-5
TGTGCCAGCAGTTTCGATAGCGGGGTTTACAATGAGCAGTTCTTC	CASSFDSGVYNEQFF	TRBD2	few	TRBJ2-1	TRBV12-3/TRBV12-4
TGTGCCATCAGAATAGCGGGCTCCTACAATGAGCAGTTCTTC	CAIRIAGSYNEQFF	TRBD2	few	TRBJ2-1	TRBV10-3
TGTGCCAGCAGCGGAAGGACAGGGAGTACACCGGCTGGGGCCAACGTCCTGACTTTC	CASSGRTGSTPAGANVLTF	TRBD1	-	TRBJ2-6	TRBV4-2
TGTGCCAGCAGCTTTCCCGGGACTCCATACAATGAGCAGTTCTTC	CASSFPGTPYNEQFF	-	-	TRBJ2-1	TRBV5-6
TGTGCCAGCAGTTTAGGGACAGGGGCGCACTATGGCTACACCTTC	CASSLGTGAHYGYTF	TRBD1	-	TRBJ1-2	TRBV12-3/TRBV12-4
TGTGCCAGCAACCCCAGGGGGCCAGGCGGGAAACTGTTTTTT	CASNPRGPGGKLFF	TRBD1	-	TRBJ1-4	TRBV12-3/TRBV12-4
TGTGCCAGCAGTCCTACAGGGGTTATTACCGGGGAGCTGTTTTTT	CASSPTGVITGELFF	TRBD1	few	TRBJ2-2	TRBV2
TGCAGCGTTGAAGATTGGGCGAGCTATAGGGTTGGCTACACCTTC	CSVEDWASYRVGYTF	-	-	TRBJ1-2	TRBV29-1
TGCAGTGCTAGAGATCGCAGGGGGCTTTCACCCCTCCACTTT	CSARDRRGLSPLHF	TRBD1	-	TRBJ1-6	TRBV20-1
TGCAGTGCTCTCTCTCGCCTCACAGATACGCAGTATTTT	CSALSRLTDTQYF	-	few	TRBJ2-3	TRBV20-1
TGTGCCATCAGTTTCGACAGGGGAACCGAGCAGTACTTC	CAISFDRGTEQYF	TRBD1	-	TRBJ2-7	TRBV10-3
TGTGCCAGCAGTCGTGGGACAGGGGACTATGGCTACACCTTC	CASSRGTGDYGYTF	TRBD1	many	TRBJ1-2	TRBV12-3/TRBV12-4
TGTGCCAGCAGTTACTCGGGCTACTACAATGAGCAGTTCTTC	CASSYSGYYNEQFF	-	-	TRBJ2-1	TRBV6-5
TGTGCCAGCAGTTCTCTAGTGAACACTGAAGCTTTCTTT	CASSSLVNTEAFF	-	few	TRBJ1-1	TRBV12-3/TRBV12-4
TGTGCCAGCAGTTACGGCAGGGGGACTGAGCAGTTCTTC	CASSYGRGTEQFF	TRBD1	many	TRBJ2-1	TRBV6-5
TGTGCCAGCAGCTCACTCCAGGGACTAGCTTACACTGAGCAGTTCTTC	CASSSLQGLAYTEQFF	TRBD2	-	TRBJ2-1	TRBV7-6
TGTGCCAGCAGTGGCGGCAGGGCTTATGGCTACACCTTC	CASSGGRAYGYTF	-	many	TRBJ1-2	TRBV25-1
TGCAGCGTTGACAACAGTTACAATGAGCAGTTCTTC	CSVDNSYNEQFF	-	many	TRBJ2-1	TRBV29-1
TGTGCTAGCAGCTCAGGGATTAGCACAGATACGCAGTATTTT	CASSSGISTDTQYF	-	few	TRBJ2-3	TRBV7-7
TGTGCCAGCAGTTTGGGGACAGAAATCTATGGCTACACCTTC	CASSLGTEIYGYTF	TRBD1	-	TRBJ1-2	TRBV12-3/TRBV12-4
TGCGCCAGCAGCTTGGGGGACTCCTATACCTACGAGCAGTACTTC	CASSLGDSYTYEQYF	-	many	TRBJ2-7	TRBV5-1
TGCGCCAGCAGCTTGGTCGGTTGGGACAGGAGCCTCTCTGGGGCCAACGTCCTGACTTTC	CASSLVGWDRSLSGANVLTF	TRBD1	-	TRBJ2-6	TRBV5-1
TGCAGTGCCCAGCCAGGCTTCTATAACAATGAGCAGTTCTTC	CSAQPGFYNNEQFF	-	few	TRBJ2-1	TRBV20-1
TGTGCCACCAGTGATTGGGCTAGCGGGATTGGTGAGCAGTTCTTC	CATSDWASGIGEQFF	TRBD2	few	TRBJ2-1	TRBV24-1
TGTGCCAGCAGTGAAGGGGGACAGGGCTCTGGAAACACCATATATTTT	CASSEGGQGSGNTIYF	TRBD1	-	TRBJ1-3	TRBV2
TGTGCCAGCAGCTCTCAGGGAGGCGGTCAGCCCCAGCATTTT	CASSSQGGGQPQHF	-	-	TRBJ1-5	TRBV12-3/TRBV12-4
TGTGCCAGCAGCTTAAATTCGGGACTAGCTAGCGAGCAGTACTTC	CASSLNSGLASEQYF	TRBD2	-	TRBJ2-7	TRBV11-2
TGTGCCAGCAGCCCTTGGGGCGACAATGAGCAGTTCTTC	CASSPWGDNEQFF	-	-	TRBJ2-1	TRBV11-3
TGTGCCAGCAGCATCGGGACTAGCGGGAGTAACGAGCAGTACTTC	CASSIGTSGSNEQYF	TRBD2	many	TRBJ2-7	TRBV12-3/TRBV12-4
TGCAGCGTTGAACCGATCAGAGCGGGGGCCGCCTACAATGAGCAGTTCTTC	CSVEPIRAGAAYNEQFF	TRBD2	few	TRBJ2-1	TRBV29-1
TGCAGTGCTAGTGAGGTAGCGGGGGGGACTTGGTCGGAGACCCAGTACTTC	CSASEVAGGTWSETQYF	TRBD2	few	TRBJ2-5	TRBV20-1
TGTGCCAGCAGACCCGTCAGACAGGGACAAGAGACCCAGTACTTC	CASRPVRQGQETQYF	TRBD1	few	TRBJ2-5	TRBV6-2/TRBV6-3
TGTGCCAGTTTCGGGACAGGAGACCTCTCCTACGAGCAGTACTTC	CASFGTGDLSYEQYF	TRBD1	-	TRBJ2-7	TRBV28
TGTGCCAGCAGTTTAGCGGGGATAGCCAAAAACATTCAGTACTTC	CASSLAGIAKNIQYF	-	-	TRBJ2-4	TRBV12-3/TRBV12-4
TGTGCCAGCTCACCAGCGCGCGACAATGAGCAGTTCTTC	CASSPARDNEQFF	-	-	TRBJ2-1	TRBV18
TGTGCCAGCAGCTTAGCGGTGCAGATCCAAGAGACCCAGTACTTC	CASSLAVQIQETQYF	-	few	TRBJ2-5	TRBV7-9
TGCAGCGTTGGCCCCACTAGCGGGGGGCTTTACAATGAGCAGTTCTTC	CSVGPTSGGLYNEQFF	TRBD2	-	TRBJ2-1	TRBV29-1